What follows describes a single TCR beta chain. This clonotype has more than one count but fewer than ten. Its antigen is still unknown. No much larger clonotype is one base removed from it; base qualities were not supplied. Every donor was a healthy Caucasian. Three pairs of female monozygotic twins, all aged about 18 to 29 years, made up the twin cohort. RNA for TCR libraries was isolated from peripheral blood mononuclear cells. This record comes from a study of identical twins (TCRdb year 2016). For the wider study: To test whether fetal clonotypes persist, this study deep-sequenced TCR alpha and beta repertoires from monozygotic twins, from unrelated adults of various ages, and from cord blood. To rule out contamination, replicate twin experiments were performed at different times with different library preparation protocols. Broad study findings and their caveats: Because the same donors could not be followed over many years, conclusions were based on cross-sectional statistical analysis. Recombination models systematically underestimated out-of-frame TCR alpha sharing in monozygotic twins but agreed with sharing between unrelated individuals. Abundant cord blood beta clonotypes carried fewer insertions; young adult naive repertoires showed a weaker similar trend, while memory repertoires showed none. The excess sharing between twins in beta out-of-frame sequences was weaker because fewer shared sequences reduced the signal-to-noise ratio. Zero-insertion analyses could be partly confounded by invariant T cells such as MAIT and iNKT, though diverse VJ usage argued against such confounding for most clonotypes. Out-of-frame TCR alpha sequences shared between twins showed an excess of low generation-probability sequences compared with coincidental sharing between unrelated individuals.

For CDR1 and CDR2, the germline V gene (reference sequence) lists LNHNV and YYDKDF. The CDR3 holds 18 amino acids from the cysteine to the phenylalanine. Only the CDR3 DNA is retained, 54 bases long and in frame from the first base. V and J lose 4 bases and 3 bases, and a span of 22 bases separates them. The library relied on 5' RACE. The data were produced on an Illumina HiSeq 2000. A universal primer binding site was introduced by template switching, and a unique molecular identifier was present in the final cDNA, enabling accurate counting of TCR cDNA molecules. First-strand cDNA for TCR alpha and beta chains was synthesized from specific primers in the conserved constant-segment region. To control for contamination, every cDNA library was double barcoded, receiving both a SMART-Mk sample barcode and Illumina barcodes. TruSeq adapter sequences and Illumina sample barcodes were added in two successive PCR steps. TCR alpha and beta cDNA libraries were sequenced on the Illumina HiSeq platform with custom primers. In the source study's methods: MiGEC processed the raw reads to extract unique molecular identifiers, while MiXCR was used to determine the CDR3 positions. For each individual, recombination models were inferred using an EM algorithm with the repgenHMM and IGoR tools. Shared clonotype analysis was performed with the tcR package in R, normalizing sharing by the product of cloneset sizes. To study raw recombination free of thymic and clonal selection effects, out-of-frame nonproductive sequences were analyzed. TCRdb reprocessing: public reads trimmed at Q25 with fastp, clones called with MiXCR, in-frame beta chains kept. Every entry covers one CDR3 protein and lists the most common genes and DNA from its rows. The V and J calls and clone size come from TCRdb's table, not from the authors' own analysis. In this sample the table shows 750,000 to 950,000 distinct CDR3 sequences, roughly an eighth of which occur a single time. Around 1.5% of the sample belongs to the ten largest clones.

The data were also submitted as part of a second study, on yellow fever vaccine responses in identical twins. The second source states: The authors reported that the T cell response to vaccination in identical twins appeared partly convergent and partly personalized. In the study, vaccine-responding T cell clones were precisely tracked in identical twins.

The V and J segments used are TRBV15 and TRBJ1-5; no D segment can be confidently identified. The receptor was derived from a woman younger than 35 in good health. Input material: PBMCs. The DNA sequence reads TGTGCCACCAGCACCTTGACACCCGTTCTAATGATCAATCAGCCCCAGCATTTT. Translation gives CATSTLTPVLMINQPQHF.